One and the same sample provided the 30 T cell receptor beta chains below, sequenced in a study of T cells in Graves' hyperthyroidism and ophthalmopathy. Researchers took RNA transcripts and amplified the TCR beta CDR3 regions from them. The HTBI set primed first-round TCR CDR3 RT-PCR. Each CDR3 protein is one row after TCRdb ran MiXCR on the multiplex PCR reads. The table has under 300,000 distinct CDR3 sequences, roughly 15% seen once. The material sequenced was blood. The receptors stem from a woman in her forties or fifties with Graves' hyperthyroidism that later progressed to Graves' ophthalmopathy.

This clonotype was picked up many times. The chain joins TRBV2 to TRBJ2-5; D could derive from TRBD1 or TRBD2 (7 bases each). The V gene lost 0 bases and the J gene lost 5 bases, with 16 bases spanning the gap. The CDR3 loop spans 16 amino acids. Germline V gene lookup returns CDR1 SNHLY and CDR2 FYNNEI. CDR3 nucleotide sequence: TGTGCCAGCAGTGAAGCGCTTTCAGGGGGGGGGGAGACCCAGTACTTC. This codes for CASSEALSGGGETQYF.

This clonotype was picked up many times. The chain joins TRBV28 to TRBJ2-7; 8 nucleotides agree with TRBD1. Trimming removed 7 bases from V and 6 bases from J; junction bases left unmatched: 14. The CDR3 extends over 15 amino acids. Germline CDR1 MDHEN, CDR2 SYDVKM. CDR3 residues: CASTQVDRGIGEQYF. In DNA, the CDR3 is TGTGCCAGCACCCAAGTCGACAGGGGAATTGGCGAGCAGTACTTC.

This clonotype showed up many times. V gene TRBV5-1 combines with J gene TRBJ1-1; no definite D call. The CDR3 loop spans 15 amino acids. Germline lookup yields CDR1 SGHRS and CDR2 YFSETQ. V dropped 3 bases and J dropped 4 bases, with 16 bases sitting between them. The CDR3 sequence is CASSSWPGRLTEAFF. The DNA of the CDR3 is TGCGCCAGCAGCTCTTGGCCCGGGCGGCTCACTGAAGCTTTCTTT.

The J gene is TRBJ1-3, the V gene TRBV7-9, with a weak D call TRBD1 (5 bases). Deletions cut 2 bases from V and 0 bases from J, with 14 bases between. CDR3 length: 17 amino acids. Germline V gene sequence: CDR1 SEHNR, CDR2 FQNEAQ (reference sequence). CDR3 nucleotide sequence: TGTGCCAGCAGCTTATGGCCGGGGGACCCCTCTGGAAACACCATATATTTT. Amino acid sequence: CASSLWPGDPSGNTIYF.

This clonotype was found a few times. The junction and the germline gene differ at one end; a read error may be behind it. CDR3 sequence: CASNYSVAGGGTEAFF. In DNA form, the CDR3 reads TGTGCCAGCAATTACTCGGTAGCAGGGGGCGGCACTGAAGCTTTCTTT. The genes are TRBV6-5 and TRBJ1-1, with 8 bases matching TRBD1. Germline V gene sequence: CDR1 MNHEY, CDR2 SVGAGI. This CDR3 spans 16 amino acids.

There are a few counts of this clonotype. The rearrangement links TRBV4-2 to TRBJ2-1; no clear D. CDR1 LGHNA and CDR2 YNFKEQ come from the germline V gene. The CDR3 length is 12 residues. Trimming stripped 0 bases from V and 8 bases from J, with 5 bases between. CDR3 protein: CASSQDLDEQFF. The CDR3 coding sequence is TGTGCCAGCAGCCAAGATCTGGATGAGCAGTTCTTC.

The V and J genes are TRBV5-1 and TRBJ1-5; D is undetermined. CDR1 and CDR2 (germline): SGHRS, YFSETQ. Trimming stripped 7 bases from V and 0 bases from J, with 14 bases between. This CDR3 has 15 residues. CDR3 region: CASGSTANSNQPQHF. The CDR3 nucleotides are TGCGCCAGCGGCTCAACAGCTAATAGCAATCAGCCCCAGCATTTT.

This clonotype was detected ten times or more. The V gene is TRBV11-2, the J gene TRBJ2-3, with D possibly TRBD2 on 8 matching bases. Germline-derived CDR1 and CDR2 are SGHAT and FQNNGV. The V end was cut by 4 bases, the J end by 4 bases, with 21 bases between. The CDR3 has 17 residues. As DNA, the CDR3 is TGTGCCAGCAGCTCCCAGGGGGGCGGGAGGAGGGCAGATACGCAGTATTTT. Translating gives CASSSQGGGRRADTQYF. Looking up the rest from reference TRBV11-2 and TRBJ2-3 gives the full variable domain: EAGVAQSPRYKIIEKRQSVAFWCNPISGHATLYWYQQILGQGPKLLIQFQNNGVVDDSQLPKDRFSAERLKGVDSTLKIQPAKLEDSAVYLCASSSQGGGRRADTQYFGPGTRLTVL.

About this clonotype: No conserved phenylalanine or tryptophan ends this CDR3, so it is likely a read error. The chain uses TRBV28 and TRBJ2-7; TRBD1 might be the D (5 bases). Per the germline V gene, CDR1 is MDHEN and CDR2 is SYDVKM. This CDR3 is 14 amino acids long. V was clipped by 2 bases and J by 2 bases, with 10 bases between them. The CDR3 reads CASSLTTDPYEQYS. The CDR3 nucleotides are TGTGCCAGCAGTTTAACGACAGACCCCTACGAGCAGTACTCC.

This clonotype was seen repeatedly, ten times or more. This chain uses TRBV3-1 with TRBJ2-1; no reliable D call. V was trimmed by 4 bases and J by 4 bases, leaving 14 bases between them. Per the germline V gene, CDR1 is LGHDT and CDR2 is YNNKEL (reference sequence). CDR3 size: 15 residues. CDR3 protein: CASSPFTEGYNEQFF. The CDR3 DNA sequence: TGTGCCAGCAGCCCATTCACGGAAGGTTACAATGAGCAGTTCTTC.

This clonotype was counted at least ten times. The gene calls are TRBV13 and TRBJ2-1; 10 bases are shared with TRBD2. Germline trimming cut 5 bases from V and 8 bases from J; bases unmatched to any gene: 12. The CDR3 length is 16 residues. CDR1 and CDR2 from the germline V gene are PRHDT and FYEKMQ (reference sequence). DNA for the CDR3: TGTGCCAGCAGCGGGACTAGCGCCCTAGCTAGGGATGAGCAGTTCTTC. The encoded protein is CASSGTSALARDEQFF.

There are many counts of this clonotype. The chain combines TRBV2 with TRBJ1-4; no reliable D call. Germline V CDR1 and CDR2: SNHLY, FYNNEI. The V and J ends lost 4 bases and 2 bases respectively, with 11 bases between them. This CDR3 has 15 amino acids. In DNA, the CDR3 is TGTGCCAGCAGTGCCCTAACAGCGACTAATGAAAAACTGTTTTTT. This sequence encodes CASSALTATNEKLFF.

This clonotype was detected many times. The rearrangement joins TRBV27 to TRBJ1-4, with a weak D call TRBD1 (5 bases). Germline CDR1 reads MNHEY; CDR2 reads SMNVEV (reference sequence). V lost 2 bases to trimming and J lost 7 bases, with 11 bases between them. The CDR3 loop spans 14 amino acids. CDR3 in DNA: TGTGCCAGCAGTTTAGGGTTTGGGGGTGAAAAACTGTTTTTT. Its protein is CASSLGFGGEKLFF.

This clonotype has at least ten counts. This sequence joins TRBV28 and TRBJ2-1; D tentatively reads TRBD1 or TRBD2 (5 bases each). V lost 7 bases to trimming and J lost 9 bases, with 13 bases between them. The CDR3 length is 12 residues. Germline V gene lookup returns CDR1 MDHEN and CDR2 SYDVKM. The CDR3: CASTSGTGEQFF. DNA of the CDR3: TGTGCCAGCACCTCGGGGACCGGTGAGCAGTTCTTC.

There are many counts of this clonotype. J is TRBJ2-7 and V is TRBV3-1; no firm D call. V was clipped by 8 bases and J by 1 base, with 12 bases between them. Germline V CDR1 and CDR2: LGHDT, YNNKEL (reference sequence). The CDR3 extends over 13 amino acids. Here the CDR3 reads CASVPTGSYEQYF. The CDR3 DNA reads TGTGCCAGCGTGCCTACTGGTTCCTACGAGCAGTACTTC.

This clonotype appeared many times. Here the CDR3 reads CASSSPGGTDTQYF. In DNA form, the CDR3 reads TGTGCCAGCAGTTCGCCAGGGGGCACAGATACGCAGTATTTT. The chain carries TRBV28 and TRBJ2-3, with D possibly TRBD1 on 6 matching bases. Trimming left V 4 bases short and J 1 base short, with 9 bases between. Per germline, CDR1 MDHEN and CDR2 SYDVKM. CDR3 length equals 14 residues.

The chain is built from TRBV20-1 and TRBJ1-1; TRBD1 agrees at 12 bases. This CDR3 contains 17 residues. Losses at the gene ends were 5 bases for V and 5 bases for J; bases not matched to a gene: 15. Germline V gives CDR1 DFQATT, CDR2 SNEGSKA (reference sequence). The CDR3 region is CSAAQPGQGAVRTEAFF. The CDR3 DNA reads as TGCAGTGCTGCTCAACCGGGACAGGGGGCTGTTAGAACTGAAGCTTTCTTT.

The chain links TRBV30 to TRBJ1-2; TRBD1 aligns across 7 bases. The CDR3 is made up of 16 amino acids. J gave up 5 bases and V 5 bases, and 17 bases lay outside the gene matches. Germline V CDR1 and CDR2: GTSNPN, SVGIG (reference sequence). CDR3 protein: CAWGRLQGGAGYGYTF. DNA of the CDR3: TGTGCCTGGGGTCGCCTCCAGGGGGGCGCAGGTTATGGCTACACCTTC.

This clonotype was recorded at least ten times. The genes are TRBV28 and TRBJ2-6; TRBD1 matches at 7 bases. Germline CDR1 and CDR2: MDHEN and SYDVKM. With V trimmed by 5 bases and J by 0 bases, 4 bases remained unmatched. The CDR3 is made up of 16 amino acids. The CDR3 sequence: CASSGDSSSGANVLTF. As DNA, the CDR3 is TGTGCCAGCAGTGGGGACAGCTCCTCTGGGGCCAACGTCCTGACTTTC.

Ten or more counts support this clonotype. The chain is built from TRBV20-1 and TRBJ1-2, with D unclear. Germline CDR1 and CDR2: DFQATT and SNEGSKA (reference sequence). The V end lost 6 bases, the J end lost 3 bases, and 8 bases lay between the germline ends. The length of the CDR3 is 11 residues. Written as DNA, the CDR3 is TGCAGTGCCAACGGGGACTATGGCTACACCTTC. Translation gives CSANGDYGYTF.

This clonotype was detected only a few times. Its ends do not fully match the called genes, so a read error is possible. This chain connects TRBV20-1 to TRBJ1-3, with 9 bases matching TRBD1. Germline assignment: CDR1 DFQATT and CDR2 SNEGSKA (reference sequence). CDR3 length: 14 residues. The CDR3 bases are TGCAGTGCTACCGGGACAGGGTCAGGAAACACCATGTATTTT. Amino acid sequence: CSATGTGSGNTMYF.

The genes are TRBV7-9 and TRBJ2-1; 7 bases are shared with TRBD2. Germline CDR1 is SEHNR and CDR2 is FQNEAQ (reference sequence). J lost 8 bases, V lost 2 bases, and 9 bases had no gene match. The CDR3 length is 15 residues. This chain's CDR3 is CASSLRLAEAYEQFF. DNA of the CDR3: TGTGCCAGCAGCTTACGGCTAGCGGAGGCTTATGAGCAGTTCTTC.

At least ten counts were recorded for this clonotype. This sequence joins TRBV28 and TRBJ1-1; D gene ambiguous. The germline CDR1 and CDR2 sequences are MDHEN and SYDVKM. The CDR3 sequence is 14 residues long. V lost 2 bases and J 4 bases, leaving 11 bases between the germline ends. CDR3 nucleotides: TGTGCCAGCAGTTTAACGGTTGAAGGCACTGAAGCTTTCTTT. It yields the protein CASSLTVEGTEAFF.

This clonotype was seen many times. The chain recombines TRBV20-1 with TRBJ1-1; possible D gene TRBD1, 5 bases. CDR1 DFQATT and CDR2 SNEGSKA come from the germline V gene (reference sequence). V shed 3 bases and J shed 11 bases, with 19 bases lying between them. This CDR3 is 13 amino acids long. CDR3 DNA sequence: TGCAGTGCTAGTCCGGGGCCCACCCGGGGGGCTTTCTTT. As protein: CSASPGPTRGAFF.

This clonotype was detected a few times. This chain links TRBV7-2 with TRBJ2-7; 11 bases match TRBD2. Germline CDR1 is SGHTA and CDR2 is FQGNSA. Unmatched junction bases numbered 4, after V lost 1 base and J lost 5 bases. The CDR3 extends over 15 amino acids. This chain's CDR3 is CASSLVLAGGHEQYF. The CDR3, as DNA: TGTGCCAGCAGCTTAGTTCTAGCGGGGGGCCACGAGCAGTACTTC.

This clonotype was counted at least ten times. This sequence joins TRBV3-1 and TRBJ2-3, with D perhaps TRBD2 (6 bases). The germline V and J ends were trimmed by 0 bases and 6 bases, with 19 bases remaining between them. This CDR3 comprises 17 residues. The V gene's germline CDR1 is LGHDT and CDR2 YNNKEL (reference sequence). For the CDR3, the DNA is TGTGCCAGCAGCCAAGAGGATAGGGGACTTCGACAGGATACGCAGTATTTT. Its translation is CASSQEDRGLRQDTQYF.

Only a few counts were recorded for this clonotype. This may be a read error: a much more frequent sequence differs by one nucleotide. The gene calls are TRBV2 and TRBJ2-2; 11 nucleotides align to TRBD2. The CDR3 contains 16 residues. V gave up 6 bases and J gave up 4 bases; unmatched junction bases: 7. The germline gives CDR1 SNHLY, CDR2 FYNNEI. The CDR3 DNA reads as TGTGCCAGCAGGGGACTAGCGGCTACGAGCACCGGGGAGCTGTTTTTT. Its translation: CASRGLAATSTGELFF.

In this sample, this clonotype turned up a few times. The gene calls are TRBV28 and TRBJ2-7, with D possibly being TRBD1 or TRBD2 (5 bases each). V was pared by 3 bases and J by 4 bases, with 13 bases between. Germline loops: CDR1 MDHEN, CDR2 SYDVKM. The CDR3 has 14 amino acids. The CDR3 region has the DNA TGTGCCAGCAGTTTGAGGGGCTTTATTTACGAGCAGTACTTC. Translated: CASSLRGFIYEQYF.

There are many counts of this clonotype. The rearrangement links TRBV20-1 to TRBJ2-7; 9 nucleotides match TRBD1. Germline trimming cut 3 bases from V and 0 bases from J; bases unmatched to any gene: 3. Germline CDR1 reads DFQATT; CDR2 reads SNEGSKA (reference sequence). The CDR3 covers 14 residues. DNA of the CDR3: TGCAGTGCTAGCCGGGACAGGGCCTCCTACGAGCAGTACTTC. This encodes CSASRDRASYEQYF.

In this sample, this clonotype turned up many times. The chain links TRBV6-6 to TRBJ1-1, with D possibly TRBD1 on 5 matching bases. Trimming removed 0 bases at V and 0 bases at J, with 8 bases between. Germline CDR1 and CDR2: MNHNY and SVGAGI (reference sequence). CDR3 length equals 15 residues. In DNA, the CDR3 is TGTGCCAGCAGTTACTCCCGGGACCTGAACACTGAAGCTTTCTTT. Protein: CASSYSRDLNTEAFF.